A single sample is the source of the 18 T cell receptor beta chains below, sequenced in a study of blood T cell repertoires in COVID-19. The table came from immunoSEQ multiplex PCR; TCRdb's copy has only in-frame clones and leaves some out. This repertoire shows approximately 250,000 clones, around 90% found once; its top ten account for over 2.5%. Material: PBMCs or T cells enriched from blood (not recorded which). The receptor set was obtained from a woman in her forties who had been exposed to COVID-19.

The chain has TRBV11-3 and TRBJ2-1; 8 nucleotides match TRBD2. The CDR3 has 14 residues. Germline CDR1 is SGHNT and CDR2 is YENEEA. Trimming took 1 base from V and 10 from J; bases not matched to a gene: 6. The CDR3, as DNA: TGTGCCAGCAGCTTAGTTACTATAGCGGGGGAGCAGTTCTTC. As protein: CASSLVTIAGEQFF.

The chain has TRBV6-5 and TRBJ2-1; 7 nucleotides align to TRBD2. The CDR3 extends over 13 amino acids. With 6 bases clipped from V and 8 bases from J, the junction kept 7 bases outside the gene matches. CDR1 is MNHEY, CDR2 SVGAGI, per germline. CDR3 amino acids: CASSPGLVDEQFF. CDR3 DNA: TGTGCCAGCAGCCCAGGACTAGTCGATGAGCAGTTCTTC.

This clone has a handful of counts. The DNA of the CDR3 is TGTGCCAGCAGTCACGACAGGGGAGAGAACACTGAAGCTTTCTTT. It specifies CASSHDRGENTEAFF. The gene calls are TRBV6-2 or TRBV6-3 and TRBJ1-1; 8 nucleotides agree with TRBD1. V trimming: 5 bases; J trimming: 1 base; junction bases outside the gene matches: 6. This CDR3 has 15 amino acids. Germline V gene data show CDR1 as MNHEY and CDR2 as SVGEGT.

The CDR3 DNA sequence: TGTGCCAGCAGTTTGGGACAGGGTTATAATTCACCCCTCCACTTT. Protein: CASSLGQGYNSPLHF. This chain uses TRBV27 with TRBJ1-6, with 9 bases aligning to TRBD1. Germline lookup yields CDR1 MNHEY and CDR2 SMNVEV (reference sequence). This CDR3 has 15 amino acids. V shed 3 bases, J shed 4 bases, and the junction held 1 base outside the gene matches.

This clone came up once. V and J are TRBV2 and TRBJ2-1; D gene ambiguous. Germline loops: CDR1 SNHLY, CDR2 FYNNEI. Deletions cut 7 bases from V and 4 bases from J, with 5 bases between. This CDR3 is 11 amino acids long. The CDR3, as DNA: TGTGCCAGCACTCCGTACAATGAGCAGTTCTTC. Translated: CASTPYNEQFF.

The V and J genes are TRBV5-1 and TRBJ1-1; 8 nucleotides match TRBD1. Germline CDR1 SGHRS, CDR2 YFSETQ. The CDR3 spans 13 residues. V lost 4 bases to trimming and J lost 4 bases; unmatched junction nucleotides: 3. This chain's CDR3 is CASSVGQGTEAFF. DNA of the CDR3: TGCGCCAGCAGCGTCGGACAGGGCACTGAAGCTTTCTTT.

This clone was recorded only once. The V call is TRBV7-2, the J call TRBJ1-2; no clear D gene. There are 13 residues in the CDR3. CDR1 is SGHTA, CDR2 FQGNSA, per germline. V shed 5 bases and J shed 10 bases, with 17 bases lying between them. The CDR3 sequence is CASSQVEGAIYTF. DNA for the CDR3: TGTGCCAGCAGCCAAGTGGAGGGCGCTATCTACACCTTC.

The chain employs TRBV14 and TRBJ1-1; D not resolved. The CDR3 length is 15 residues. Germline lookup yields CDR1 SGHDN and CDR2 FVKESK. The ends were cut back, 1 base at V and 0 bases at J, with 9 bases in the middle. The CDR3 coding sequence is TGTGCCAGCAGCCAAGGACTGAACATGAACACTGAAGCTTTCTTT. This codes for CASSQGLNMNTEAFF.

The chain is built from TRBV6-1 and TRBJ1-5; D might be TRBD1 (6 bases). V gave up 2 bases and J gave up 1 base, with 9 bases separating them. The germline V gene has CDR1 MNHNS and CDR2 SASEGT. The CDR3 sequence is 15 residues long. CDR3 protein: CASSETQGSNQPQHF. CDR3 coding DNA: TGTGCCAGCAGTGAAACACAGGGCAGCAATCAGCCCCAGCATTTT.

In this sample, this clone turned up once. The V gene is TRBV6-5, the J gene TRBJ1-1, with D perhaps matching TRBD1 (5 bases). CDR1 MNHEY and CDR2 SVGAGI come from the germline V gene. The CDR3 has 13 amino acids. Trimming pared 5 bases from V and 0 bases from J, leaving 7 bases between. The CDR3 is CASSKQVNTEAFF. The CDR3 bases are TGTGCCAGCAGTAAACAGGTGAACACTGAAGCTTTCTTT.

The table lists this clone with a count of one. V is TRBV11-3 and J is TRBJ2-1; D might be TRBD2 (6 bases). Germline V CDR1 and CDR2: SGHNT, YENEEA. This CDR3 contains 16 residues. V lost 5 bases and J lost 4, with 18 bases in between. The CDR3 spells CASSPSWLSGYNEQFF. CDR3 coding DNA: TGTGCCAGCAGCCCGTCCTGGCTTAGCGGTTACAATGAGCAGTTCTTC.

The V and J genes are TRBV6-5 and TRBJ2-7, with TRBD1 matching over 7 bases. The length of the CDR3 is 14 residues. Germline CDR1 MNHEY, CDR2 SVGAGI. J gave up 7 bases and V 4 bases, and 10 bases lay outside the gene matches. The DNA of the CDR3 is TGTGCCAGCAGTTCCGCCGACAGGGTGGGTGAGCAGTACTTC. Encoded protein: CASSSADRVGEQYF.

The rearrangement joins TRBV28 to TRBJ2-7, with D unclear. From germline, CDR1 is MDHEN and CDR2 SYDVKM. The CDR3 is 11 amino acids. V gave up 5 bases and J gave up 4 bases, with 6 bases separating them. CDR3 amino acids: CASSILYEQYF. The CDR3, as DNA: TGTGCCAGCAGTATCCTTTACGAGCAGTACTTC.

As DNA, the CDR3 is TGTGCCAGCAGCACTCGGACTAGCTCCTATGAGCAGTTCTTC. Its protein product is CASSTRTSSYEQFF. V and J are TRBV9 and TRBJ2-1; 8 bases agree with TRBD2. The CDR3 runs to 14 residues. V shed 4 bases, J shed 8 bases, and the junction held 8 bases outside the gene matches. Germline V CDR1 and CDR2: SGDLS, YYNGEE. Based on the CDR3 plus reference TRBV9 and TRBJ2-1, the full variable domain is DSGVTQTPKHLITATGQRVTLRCSPRSGDLSVYWYQQSLDQGLQFLIQYYNGEERAKGNILERFSAQQFPDLHSELNLSSLELGDSALYFCASSTRTSSYEQFFGPGTRLTVL.

The CDR3 DNA is TGTGCCAGCAGCTTGTGGACAGGGGGATCAGGTCAGCCCCAGCATTTT. This encodes CASSLWTGGSGQPQHF. The chain couples TRBV7-6 to TRBJ1-5, with TRBD1 matching over 10 bases. The V and J ends lost 3 bases and 6 bases, in that order; junction bases with no gene match: 8. Germline CDR1 is SGHVS and CDR2 is FNYEAQ. The CDR3 is 16 residues long.

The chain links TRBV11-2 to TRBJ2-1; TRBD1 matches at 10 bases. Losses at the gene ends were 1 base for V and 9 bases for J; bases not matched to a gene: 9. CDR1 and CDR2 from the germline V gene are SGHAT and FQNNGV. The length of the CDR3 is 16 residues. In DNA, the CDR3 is TGTGCCAGCAGCTTAGTCGGCGGGACAGGGGATGGTGAGCAGTTCTTC. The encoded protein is CASSLVGGTGDGEQFF.

CDR3 loop: CASSTIGGGALNEQYF. The CDR3 coding sequence is TGCGCCAGCAGCACAATCGGCGGGGGGGCCTTGAACGAGCAGTACTTC. This chain uses TRBV5-1 with TRBJ2-7; 9 bases map to TRBD2. Germline CDR1 SGHRS, CDR2 YFSETQ. This CDR3 contains 16 residues. J lost 5 bases, V lost 4 bases, and 13 bases had no gene match.

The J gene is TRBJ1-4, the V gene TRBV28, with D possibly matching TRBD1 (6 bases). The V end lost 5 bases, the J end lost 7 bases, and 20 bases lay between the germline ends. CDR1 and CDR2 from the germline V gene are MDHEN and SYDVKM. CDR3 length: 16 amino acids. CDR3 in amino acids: CASSPPPGVGSEKLFF. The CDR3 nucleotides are TGTGCCAGCAGTCCACCTCCAGGGGTTGGGAGTGAAAAACTGTTTTTT.